This T cell receptor (beta chain) appears in the sequencing data of a study of T cell repertoires in aging, cancer and after chemotherapy. Study-wide results and limits: Untreated cancer patients had significantly lower blood TCR diversity than age-matched healthy donors. In each cancer cohort, median generation probability increased across chemotherapy, suggesting thymic output rebounded. In healthy donors, age-related TCR diversity loss mainly reflected lost richness. Thymic emigration or peripheral T cell expansion may be impaired by lymphoid organ infiltration in hematological cancer.

Amplification of TCR beta used genomic DNA extracted from peripheral blood. This clonotype was seen at least ten times. The target antigen is unknown. The CDR3 extends over 15 amino acids. Germline CDR1 is MNHNY and CDR2 is SVGAGI (reference sequence). Trimming removed 4 bases at V and 0 bases at J, with 10 bases between. Rearranged V-D-J TRB sequences were amplified with a mixed TRB-A/B primer pool. Each CDR3 protein is one row after TCRdb ran MiXCR on the multiplex PCR reads. The top ten clones hold approximately 2.8% of a sample with approximately 9,000 distinct CDR3 sequences, around 25% of them seen once.

Sequenced input: blood. The rearrangement links TRBV6-6 to TRBJ1-5; D possibly corresponds to TRBD1 (5 bases). The TCR sequence derives from a human donor with a blood cancer. The CDR3 is CASSSGHYSNQPQHF. CDR3 bases: TGTGCCAGCAGTTCCGGACACTATAGCAATCAGCCCCAGCATTTT.